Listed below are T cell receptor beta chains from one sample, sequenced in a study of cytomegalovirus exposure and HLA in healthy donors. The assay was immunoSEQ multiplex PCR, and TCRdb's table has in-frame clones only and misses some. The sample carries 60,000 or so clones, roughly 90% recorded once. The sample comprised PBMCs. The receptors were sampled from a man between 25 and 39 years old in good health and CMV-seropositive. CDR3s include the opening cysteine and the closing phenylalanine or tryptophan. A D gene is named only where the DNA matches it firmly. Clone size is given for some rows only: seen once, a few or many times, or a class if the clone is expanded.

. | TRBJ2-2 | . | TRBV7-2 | CASSLVGSTGELFF | TGTGCCAGCAGCTTAGTGGGGAGTACCGGGGAGCTGTTTTTT
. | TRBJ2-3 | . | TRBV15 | CATSRGRQGIFTDTQYF | TGTGCCACCAGCAGAGGTCGGCAGGGGATTTTCACAGATACGCAGTATTTT
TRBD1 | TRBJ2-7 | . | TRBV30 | CAWRGGQGLFVEQYF | TGTGCCTGGAGGGGGGGACAGGGCCTTTTCGTCGAGCAGTACTTC
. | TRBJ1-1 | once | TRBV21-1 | CASSITGTGGVGTEAFF | TGTGCCAGCAGCATTACCGGGACAGGGGGCGTCGGCACTGAAGCTTTCTTT
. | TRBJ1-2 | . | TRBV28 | CASGRGSYGYTF | TGTGCCAGCGGAAGGGGGTCCTATGGCTACACCTTC
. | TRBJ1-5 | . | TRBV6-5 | CASSFGQNQPQHF | TGTGCCAGCAGTTTCGGTCAAAATCAGCCCCAGCATTTT
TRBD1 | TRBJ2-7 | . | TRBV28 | CASRPTGVISYEQYF | TGTGCCAGCAGACCGACAGGGGTTATCTCCTACGAGCAGTACTTC
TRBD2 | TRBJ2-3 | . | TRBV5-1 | CASSLAAGVDTDTQYF | TGCGCCAGCAGCTTGGCCGCGGGGGTCGACACAGATACGCAGTATTTT
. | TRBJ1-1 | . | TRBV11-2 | CASSLTGGDTEAFF | TGTGCCAGCAGCTTAACCGGCGGCGACACTGAAGCTTTCTTT
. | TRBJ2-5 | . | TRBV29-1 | CSVEPGQETQYF | TGCAGCGTTGAACCCGGTCAAGAGACCCAGTACTTC
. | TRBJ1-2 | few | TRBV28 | CASSPVGLDNGYTF | TGTGCCAGCAGCCCCGTGGGCCTGGATAATGGCTACACCTTC
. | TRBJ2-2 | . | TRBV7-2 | CASSLARETKETGELFF | TGTGCCAGCAGCTTAGCTCGGGAGACCAAAGAGACCGGGGAGCTGTTTTTT
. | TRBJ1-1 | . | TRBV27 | CASSSGGLTEAFF | TGTGCCAGCAGTTCGGGGGGGCTCACTGAAGCTTTCTTT
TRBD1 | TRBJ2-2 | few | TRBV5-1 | CASSLAQGAAGELFF | TGCGCCAGCAGCTTGGCACAGGGGGCTGCCGGGGAGCTGTTTTTT
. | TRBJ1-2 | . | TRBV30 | CAWMQARGYTF | TGTGCCTGGATGCAGGCCAGAGGCTACACCTTC
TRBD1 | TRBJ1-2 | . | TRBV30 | CAWSVEGGQEQSYTF | TGTGCCTGGAGTGTCGAAGGGGGACAGGAGCAAAGCTACACCTTC
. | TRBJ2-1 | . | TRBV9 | CASSPLDYYNEQFF | TGTGCCAGCAGCCCCCTGGACTATTACAATGAGCAGTTCTTC
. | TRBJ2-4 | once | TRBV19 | CASSIDLRAKNIQYF | TGTGCCAGTAGTATAGATCTCCGGGCCAAAAACATTCAGTACTTC
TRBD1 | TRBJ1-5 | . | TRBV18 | CASSPGTGSYSNQPQHF | TGTGCCAGCTCACCGGGGACAGGGTCCTATAGCAATCAGCCCCAGCATTTT
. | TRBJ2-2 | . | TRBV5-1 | CASSLDGGAGTGELFF | TGCGCCAGCAGCTTGGATGGGGGAGCGGGCACCGGGGAGCTGTTTTTT
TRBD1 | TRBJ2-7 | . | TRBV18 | CASSPKDRAYEQYF | TGTGCCAGCTCACCAAAGGACAGGGCCTACGAGCAGTACTTC
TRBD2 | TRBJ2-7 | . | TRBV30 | CAWSGSGRAHYEQYF | TGTGCCTGGAGTGGTAGCGGGAGGGCCCACTACGAGCAGTACTTC
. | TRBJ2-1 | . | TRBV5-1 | CASSLDEGGGYNEQFF | TGCGCCAGCAGCTTGGATGAGGGAGGGGGCTACAATGAGCAGTTCTTC
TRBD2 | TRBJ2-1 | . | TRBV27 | CASSLIGGTSGSNEQFF | TGTGCCAGCAGTTTAATCGGCGGGACTAGCGGGAGTAATGAGCAGTTCTTC
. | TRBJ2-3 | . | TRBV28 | CASSTASKRTDTQYF | TGTGCCAGCAGTACCGCCTCTAAACGCACAGATACGCAGTATTTT
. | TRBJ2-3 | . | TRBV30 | CAWSVQADTQYF | TGTGCCTGGAGTGTTCAGGCAGATACGCAGTATTTT
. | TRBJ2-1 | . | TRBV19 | CASRRDSMTNEQFF | TGTGCCAGTAGACGGGACTCGATGACCAATGAGCAGTTCTTC
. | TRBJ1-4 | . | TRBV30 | CAWSPWGATNEKLFF | TGTGCCTGGAGTCCCTGGGGCGCAACTAATGAAAAACTGTTTTTT
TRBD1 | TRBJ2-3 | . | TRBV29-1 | CSAPTGTGVVTQYF | TGCAGCGCTCCCACGGGGACAGGGGTGGTCACGCAGTATTTT
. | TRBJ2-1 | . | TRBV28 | CASEADSSSYNEQFF | TGTGCCTCCGAGGCGGATTCCAGCTCCTACAATGAGCAGTTCTTC
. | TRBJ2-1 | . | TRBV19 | CASTPYTTEYSYNEQFF | TGTGCCAGTACCCCTTATACGACTGAATACTCCTACAATGAGCAGTTCTTC
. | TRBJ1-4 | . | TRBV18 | CASSRYRESTNEKLFF | TGTGCCAGCTCACGTTACCGGGAGTCAACTAATGAAAAACTGTTTTTT
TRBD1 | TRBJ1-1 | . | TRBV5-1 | CASSLVPGQGTEAFF | TGCGCCAGCAGCTTGGTACCGGGACAGGGGACTGAAGCTTTCTTT
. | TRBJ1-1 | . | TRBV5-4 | CASSPGLTNTEAFF | TGTGCCAGCAGCCCCGGACTGACGAACACTGAAGCTTTCTTT
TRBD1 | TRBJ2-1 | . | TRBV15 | CATSWDRANNEQFF | TGTGCCACCAGCTGGGACAGGGCCAACAATGAGCAGTTCTTC
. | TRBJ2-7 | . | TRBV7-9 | CAVTAESSYEQYF | TGTGCCGTTACCGCGGAGTCCTCCTACGAGCAGTACTTC
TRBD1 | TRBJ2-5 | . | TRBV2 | CASSEGDRDQETQYF | TGTGCCAGCAGTGAAGGGGACAGGGATCAAGAGACCCAGTACTTC
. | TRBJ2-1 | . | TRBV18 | CASSHGTPKGNEQFF | TGTGCCAGCTCACACGGGACACCCAAGGGCAATGAGCAGTTCTTC
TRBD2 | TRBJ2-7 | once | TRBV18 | CASSPGRVSDEQYF | TGTGCCAGCTCACCGGGGAGGGTATCCGACGAGCAGTACTTC
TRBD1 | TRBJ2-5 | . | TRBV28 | CASRGQVQETQYF | TGTGCCAGCAGAGGACAGGTCCAAGAGACCCAGTACTTC
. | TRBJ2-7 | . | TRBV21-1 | CASSKGWVAGSYEQYF | TGTGCCAGCAGCAAAGGGTGGGTAGCGGGAAGTTACGAGCAGTACTTC
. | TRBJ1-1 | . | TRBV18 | CASSPPYGGTEAFF | TGTGCCAGCTCACCACCATACGGAGGCACTGAAGCTTTCTTT
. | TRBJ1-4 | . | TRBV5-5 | CASSSLGTPYSEEKLFF | TGTGCCAGCAGCTCTCTTGGGACACCCTACTCTGAGGAAAAACTGTTTTTT
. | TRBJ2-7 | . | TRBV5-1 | CASSLQGTYEQYF | TGCGCCAGCAGCTTACAGGGCACCTACGAGCAGTACTTC
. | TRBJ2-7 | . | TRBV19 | CASSIDGSLPEQYF | TGTGCCAGTAGTATAGATGGTAGCCTTCCCGAGCAGTACTTC
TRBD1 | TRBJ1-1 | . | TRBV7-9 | CASSLGQGNTEAFF | TGTGCCAGCAGCTTGGGACAGGGCAACACTGAAGCTTTCTTT
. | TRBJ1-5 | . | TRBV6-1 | CASWTYSNQPQHF | TGTGCCAGTTGGACATACTCTAATCAGCCCCAGCATTTT
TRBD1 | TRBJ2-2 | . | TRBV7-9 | CASSPWTGENTGELFF | TGTGCCAGCAGCCCCTGGACAGGAGAGAACACCGGGGAGCTGTTTTTT
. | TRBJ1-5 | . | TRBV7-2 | CASSYSGNQPQHF | TGTGCCAGCAGCTACTCGGGCAATCAGCCCCAGCATTTT